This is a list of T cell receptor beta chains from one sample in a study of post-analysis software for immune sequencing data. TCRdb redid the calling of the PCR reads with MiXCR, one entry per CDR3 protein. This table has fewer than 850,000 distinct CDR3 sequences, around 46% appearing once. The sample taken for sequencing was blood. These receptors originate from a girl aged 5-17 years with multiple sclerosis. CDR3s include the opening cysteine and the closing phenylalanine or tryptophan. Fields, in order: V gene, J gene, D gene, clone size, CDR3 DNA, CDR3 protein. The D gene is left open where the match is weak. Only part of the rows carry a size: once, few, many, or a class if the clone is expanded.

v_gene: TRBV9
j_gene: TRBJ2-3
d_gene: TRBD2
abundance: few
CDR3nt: TGTGCCAGCAGCGCCGGCCTAGCGGAGCGCACAGATACGCAGTATTTT
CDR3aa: CASSAGLAERTDTQYF

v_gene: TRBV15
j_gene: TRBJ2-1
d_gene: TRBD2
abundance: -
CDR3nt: TGTGCCACCAGCGAGGGGGGACTAGCGGGAGCGGATGAGCAGTTCTTC
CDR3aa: CATSEGGLAGADEQFF

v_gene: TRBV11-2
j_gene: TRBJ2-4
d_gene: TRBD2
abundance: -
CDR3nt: TGTGCCAGCAGCTTAGATGATCTAGCGGGAGGGCCGCGGCACATTCAGTACTTC
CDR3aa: CASSLDDLAGGPRHIQYF

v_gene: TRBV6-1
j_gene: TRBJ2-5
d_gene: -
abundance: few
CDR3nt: TGTGCCAGCAGTCGTGACAGGAGCCAAGAGACCCAGTACTTC
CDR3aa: CASSRDRSQETQYF

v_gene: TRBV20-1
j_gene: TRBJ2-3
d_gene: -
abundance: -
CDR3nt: TGCAGTGCTAGTGTGTCGCAGACCACAGATACGCAGTATTTT
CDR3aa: CSASVSQTTDTQYF

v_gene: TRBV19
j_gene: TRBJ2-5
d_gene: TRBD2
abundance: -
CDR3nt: TGTGCCAGCGGGACTAGCGGGAGTCCGGGAGAGACCCAGTACTTC
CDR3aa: CASGTSGSPGETQYF

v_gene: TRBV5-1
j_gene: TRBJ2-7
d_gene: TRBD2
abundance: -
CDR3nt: TGCGCCAGCAGCTACTTAAGCGGGGGCTACGAGCAGTACTTC
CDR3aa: CASSYLSGGYEQYF

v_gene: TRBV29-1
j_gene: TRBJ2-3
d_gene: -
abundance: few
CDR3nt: TGCAGCGGCGCATCCCGGGCCCTCACAGATACGCAGTATTTT
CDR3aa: CSGASRALTDTQYF

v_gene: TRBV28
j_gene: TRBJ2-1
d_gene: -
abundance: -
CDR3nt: TGTGCCAGCAGTTTACAAGGGAAAAAGTTCTTC
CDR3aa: CASSLQGKKFF

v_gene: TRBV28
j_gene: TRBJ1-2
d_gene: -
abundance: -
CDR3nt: TGTGCCACCTCTCCGACAGATAGGGCGGATGGCTACACCTTC
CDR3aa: CATSPTDRADGYTF

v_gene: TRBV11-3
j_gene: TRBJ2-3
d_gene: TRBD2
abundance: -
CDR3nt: TGTGCCAGCAGCCCCCTAGCGGGAGGTCGGGCAGATACGCAGTATTTT
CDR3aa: CASSPLAGGRADTQYF

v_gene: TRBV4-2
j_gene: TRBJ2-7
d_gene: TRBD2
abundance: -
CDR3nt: TGTGCCAGCAGCCGAGCAGGGACTAGCGGGAACTACGAGCAGTACTTC
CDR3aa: CASSRAGTSGNYEQYF

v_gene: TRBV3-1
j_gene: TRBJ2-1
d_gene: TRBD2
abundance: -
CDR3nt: TGTGCCAGCAGCCCAAGAATAATTACCAGCGGGAGAAAGTACAATGAGCAGTTCTTC
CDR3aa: CASSPRIITSGRKYNEQFF

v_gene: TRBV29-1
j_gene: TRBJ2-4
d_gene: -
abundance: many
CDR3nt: TGCAGCGCCTCCCTGGGGGACATTCAGTACTTC
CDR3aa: CSASLGDIQYF

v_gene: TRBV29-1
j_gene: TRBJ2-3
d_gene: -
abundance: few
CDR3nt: TGCAGCAGCCGCCAGGGTCGGGAAAGCACAGATACGCAGTATTTT
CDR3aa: CSSRQGRESTDTQYF

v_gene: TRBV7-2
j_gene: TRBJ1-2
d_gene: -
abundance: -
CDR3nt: TGTGCCAGCAGCTTAGGGACAGTCGGCTACACCTTC
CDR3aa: CASSLGTVGYTF

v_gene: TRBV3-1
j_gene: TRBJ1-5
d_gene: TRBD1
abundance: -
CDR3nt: TGTGCCAGCAGCCCGCGAGGACAGGGGTGGCCCCAGCATTTT
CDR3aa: CASSPRGQGWPQHF

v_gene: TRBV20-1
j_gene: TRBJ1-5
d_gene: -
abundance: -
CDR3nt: TGCAGTGCTAGGGGGGGGGCGCGAAACAATCAGCCCCAGCATTTT
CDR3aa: CSARGGARNNQPQHF

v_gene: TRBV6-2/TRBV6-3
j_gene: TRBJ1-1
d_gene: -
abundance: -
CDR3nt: TGTGCCAGCAGTTACGGCGGGGGGGACACTGAAGCTTTCTTT
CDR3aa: CASSYGGGDTEAFF

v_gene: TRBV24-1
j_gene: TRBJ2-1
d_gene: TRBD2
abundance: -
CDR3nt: TGTGCCACCAGTGACCTCACCCCTCCGCAAGCGGGAGGGTTAGCATCCTACGATGAGCAGTTCTTC
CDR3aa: CATSDLTPPQAGGLASYDEQFF

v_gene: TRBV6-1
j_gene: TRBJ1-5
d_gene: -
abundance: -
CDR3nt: TGTGCCAGCAGTGAGATCAGATATAGCAATCAGCCCCAGCATTTT
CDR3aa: CASSEIRYSNQPQHF

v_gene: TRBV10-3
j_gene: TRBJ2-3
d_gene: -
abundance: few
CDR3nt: TGTGCCATCAGCACGGGACTGCGCACAGATACGCAGTATTTT
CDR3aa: CAISTGLRTDTQYF

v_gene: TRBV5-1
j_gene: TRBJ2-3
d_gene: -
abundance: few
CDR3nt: TGCGCCAGCAGCTTGGAGATAGATACGCAGTATTTT
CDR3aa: CASSLEIDTQYF

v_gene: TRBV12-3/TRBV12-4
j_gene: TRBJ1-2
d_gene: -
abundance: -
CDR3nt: TGTGCCAGCAGTGTCTCCGGGACGGGAGGGGGCTACACCTTC
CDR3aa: CASSVSGTGGGYTF

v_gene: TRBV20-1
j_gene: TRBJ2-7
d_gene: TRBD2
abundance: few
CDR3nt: TGCAGTGCAGCCGGGACTAGCGTTTCCGAGCAGTACTTC
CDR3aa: CSAAGTSVSEQYF

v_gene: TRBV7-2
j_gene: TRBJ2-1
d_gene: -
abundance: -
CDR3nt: TGTGCCAGCAGCTTACGGACTAACCACAATGAGCAGTTCTTC
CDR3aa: CASSLRTNHNEQFF

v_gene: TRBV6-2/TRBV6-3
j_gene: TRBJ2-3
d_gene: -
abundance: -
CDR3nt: TGTGCCAGCAGTCCCCTTGGTCCGGGACTCACAGATACGCAGTATTTT
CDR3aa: CASSPLGPGLTDTQYF

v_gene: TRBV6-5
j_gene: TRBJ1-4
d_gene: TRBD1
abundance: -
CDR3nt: TGTGCCAGCAGTCGGACAGGTGAAAAACTGTTTTTT
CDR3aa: CASSRTGEKLFF

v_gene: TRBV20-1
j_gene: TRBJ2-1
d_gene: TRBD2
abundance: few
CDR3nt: TGCAGTGCTACCTGGACTAGCGGGAGAACCCCCTACAATGAGCAGTTCTTC
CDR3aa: CSATWTSGRTPYNEQFF

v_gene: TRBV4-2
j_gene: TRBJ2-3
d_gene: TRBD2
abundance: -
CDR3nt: TGTGCCAGCAGCCAAGGGGGACGAGCAAGGGAGGGAGATACGCAGTATTTT
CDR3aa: CASSQGGRAREGDTQYF

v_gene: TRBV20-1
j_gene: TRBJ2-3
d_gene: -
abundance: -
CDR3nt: TGCAGTGCAGTGGCGGGCACAGATACGCAGTATTTT
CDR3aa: CSAVAGTDTQYF

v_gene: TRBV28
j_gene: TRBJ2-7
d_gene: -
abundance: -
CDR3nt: TGTGCCAGCAGTTCCCTGGGACAACAACACTACGAGCAGTACTTC
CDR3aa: CASSSLGQQHYEQYF

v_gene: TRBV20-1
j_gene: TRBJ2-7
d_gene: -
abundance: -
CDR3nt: TGCAGTGCTAAAGGCGCGAGCTCCTACAATGAGCAGTACTTC
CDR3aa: CSAKGASSYNEQYF

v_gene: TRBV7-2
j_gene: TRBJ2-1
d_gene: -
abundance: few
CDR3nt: TGTGCCAGCAGCTTAGCCCACCAGACTAGCAATGAGCAGTTCTTC
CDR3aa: CASSLAHQTSNEQFF

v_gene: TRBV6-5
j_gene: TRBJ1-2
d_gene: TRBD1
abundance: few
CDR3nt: TGTGCCAGCACTCGCTTCACCGGGGACAGGGACCATGGCTACACCTTC
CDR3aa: CASTRFTGDRDHGYTF

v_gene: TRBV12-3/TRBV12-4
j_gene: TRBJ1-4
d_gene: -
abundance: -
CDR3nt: TGTGCCAGCAGTACGGGACTGAGGGGCGAAAAACTGTTTTTT
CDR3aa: CASSTGLRGEKLFF

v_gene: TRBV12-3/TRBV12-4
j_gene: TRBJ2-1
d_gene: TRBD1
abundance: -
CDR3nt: TGTGCCAGCAGTTGGACAGGGAATGAGCAGTTCTTC
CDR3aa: CASSWTGNEQFF

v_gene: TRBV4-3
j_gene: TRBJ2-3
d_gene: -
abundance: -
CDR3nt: TGCGCCAGCAGCCAATCCCGAAGCACAGATACGCAGTATTTT
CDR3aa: CASSQSRSTDTQYF

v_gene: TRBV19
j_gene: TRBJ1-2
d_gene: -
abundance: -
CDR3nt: TGTGCCAGTAGTATATCCGGAGGGGAGCCCAGCTATGGCTACACCTTC
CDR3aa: CASSISGGEPSYGYTF

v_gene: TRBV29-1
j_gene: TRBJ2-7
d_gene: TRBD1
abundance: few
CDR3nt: TGCAGCGTCACAGGGGCCGACGAGCAGTACTTC
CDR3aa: CSVTGADEQYF

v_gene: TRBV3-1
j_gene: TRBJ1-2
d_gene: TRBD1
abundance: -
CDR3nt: TGTGCCAGCAGCCAAGATGAGAGCAGGGGGAGAGGTAACTATGGCTACACCTTC
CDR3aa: CASSQDESRGRGNYGYTF